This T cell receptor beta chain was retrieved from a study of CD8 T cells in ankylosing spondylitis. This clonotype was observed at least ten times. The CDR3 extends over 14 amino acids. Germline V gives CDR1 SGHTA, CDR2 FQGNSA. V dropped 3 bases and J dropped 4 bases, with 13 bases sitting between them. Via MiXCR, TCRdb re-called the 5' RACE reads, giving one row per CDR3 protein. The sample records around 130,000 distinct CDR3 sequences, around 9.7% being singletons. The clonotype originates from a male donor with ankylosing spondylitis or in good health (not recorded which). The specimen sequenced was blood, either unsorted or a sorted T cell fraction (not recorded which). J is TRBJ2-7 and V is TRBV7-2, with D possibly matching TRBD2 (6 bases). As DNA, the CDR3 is TGTGCCAGCAGCTTCGATTGGGGGAGGTACGAGCAGTACTTC. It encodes CASSFDWGRYEQYF. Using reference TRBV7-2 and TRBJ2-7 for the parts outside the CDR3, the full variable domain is GAGVSQSPSNKVTEKGKDVELRCDPISGHTALYWYRQSLGQGLEFLIYFQGNSAPDKSGLPSDRFSAERTGGSVSTLTIQRTQQEDSAVYLCASSFDWGRYEQYFGPGTRLTVT.